This TCR beta chain is from a study of Tregs in tolerant kidney transplant recipients. The data were produced by immunoSEQ multiplex PCR, yet TCRdb's version contains in-frame clones alone and is incomplete. The data contain fewer than 55,000 clones, approximately 89% of them singletons. Mixed chimerism was transient after nonmyeloablative marrow transplants from related graft donors. The CDR3 totals 15 residues. In germline, CDR1 is SGHVS, CDR2 FQNEAQ. Comment on this clone: One end of the junction does not line up with germline, which may come from a read error.

The clonotype comes from a human patient who received a combined kidney and bone marrow transplant. Certain T cells may be donor cells from the graft. The chain joins TRBV7-8 to TRBJ1-4; D unresolved. Source: CD8+ T cells from blood (PBMCs), taken 12 months after the transplant. CDR3 sequence: CAGSSWYGTDEKLFF. In DNA form, the CDR3 reads TGTGCCGGCAGTTCGTGGTACGGCACAGATGAAAAACTGTTTTTT.